This T cell receptor (beta chain) appears in the sequencing data of a study of shared clonotypes between healthy human individuals. Findings and caveats of the study: Non-shared clonotypes were found to have lower generation probabilities than the clonotypes that were shared by all four of the sorted-subset donors.

Comment on this clone: Its antigen is currently unknown.

The CDR3 is 12 residues long. The ends were cut back, 0 bases at V and 15 bases at J, with 12 bases in the middle. In germline, CDR1 is SGHAT, CDR2 FQNNGV. TCRdb's copy holds only in-frame clones and misses some; the assay was immunoSEQ multiplex PCR. The sample includes over a million clones, approximately 70% of them seen just once. This rearrangement joins TRBV11-2 to TRBJ2-1; D may be TRBD2 (6 bases). Sequences were obtained from memory CD4+ T cells sorted from blood. The subset was: CD45RA-negative fraction. This TCR was recovered from a man between 18 and 35 years old in good health. This CDR3 reads CASSLDRTKGFF. CDR3 sequence (DNA): TGTGCCAGCAGCTTAGATAGGACTAAAGGGTTCTTC.